What follows are 12 T cell receptor beta chains derived from one specimen sequenced in a study. Amplification of TRBV12-4/TRBJ1-2 clonotypes used adaptor-ligated barcode primers. TCRdb recomputed calls from the multiplex PCR reads with MiXCR, one row per CDR3 protein. The table has about 2,000 distinct CDR3 sequences, about 1.2% seen once. Sequencing was performed on naive CD4+ T cells sorted from blood. Subset meaning: naive CD4+ T cells, CD4+CD45RA+CD25-. The receptors here all came from a female donor with breast cancer.

This clonotype is categorized as medium-sized (0.01 to 0.1%). This rearrangement joins TRBV12-3 or TRBV12-4 to TRBJ1-2, with a possible D match to TRBD1 (5 bases). Trimming took off 1 base at V and 6 bases at J, with 12 bases between the two ends. This CDR3 has 14 residues. The CDR3 here is CASSLDRNVHGYTF. The CDR3, as DNA: TGTGCCAGCAGTTTAGACAGGAATGTGCATGGCTACACCTTC.

By sample fraction, this clonotype is medium-sized. The genes are TRBV12-3 or TRBV12-4 and TRBJ1-2, with TRBD1 matching over 8 bases. This CDR3 is 13 amino acids long. With 5 bases clipped from V and 4 bases from J, the junction kept 3 bases outside the gene matches. The CDR3 region is CASSADRVYGYTF. CDR3 in DNA: TGTGCCAGCAGTGCGGACAGGGTCTATGGCTACACCTTC.

This clonotype was seen ten or more times. This sequence joins TRBV12-3 or TRBV12-4 and TRBJ1-2; D not resolved. The V end was cut by 4 bases, the J end by 5 bases, with 11 bases between. The CDR3 length is 13 residues. Here the CDR3 DNA reads TGTGCCAGCAGTTCTCGGCAGGTTTATGGCTACACCTTC. Translating gives CASSSRQVYGYTF.

This clonotype is large in the sample. The V gene is TRBV12-3 or TRBV12-4, the J gene TRBJ1-2; D is uncertain. The CDR3 spans 12 residues. V lost 3 bases, J lost 5 bases, and 7 bases lay in between. This chain's CDR3 is CASSLEAYGYTF. The CDR3 nucleotides are TGTGCCAGCAGTTTGGAAGCTTATGGCTACACCTTC.

In its sample, this clonotype ranks as medium-sized. This chain links TRBV12-3 or TRBV12-4 with TRBJ1-2; tentatively, D is TRBD1 (6 bases). The CDR3 consists of 13 residues. With 5 bases removed from V and 1 base from J, the gap between germline ends came to 8 bases. This chain's CDR3 is CASSVQGNYGYTF. CDR3 coding DNA: TGTGCCAGCAGTGTACAGGGTAACTATGGCTACACCTTC.

By proportion, this clonotype is medium-sized. The chain couples TRBV12-3 or TRBV12-4 to TRBJ1-2; D uncertain. Trimming took 6 bases from V and 4 from J, leaving 15 bases between them. CDR3 size: 14 residues. The CDR3 DNA reads as TGTGCCAGCAGCCTCGGGCTGTTCACCTATGGCTACACCTTC. Residues: CASSLGLFTYGYTF.

In its sample, this clonotype ranks as medium-sized. The V gene is TRBV12-3 or TRBV12-4, the J gene TRBJ1-2; D gene unclear. This CDR3 region has 12 residues. Between the trimmed V and J ends, which lost 2 bases and 4 bases, there was a span of 5 bases. CDR3 region: CASSLMSYGYTF. In nucleotides, the CDR3 is TGTGCCAGCAGTTTAATGAGCTATGGCTACACCTTC.

This clonotype has a count of ten or more. The genes are TRBV12-3 or TRBV12-4 and TRBJ1-2; TRBD1 is a possible D gene (5 bases). The CDR3 totals 12 residues. V shed 6 bases and J shed 9 bases, with 14 bases lying between them. The CDR3 DNA sequence: TGTGCCAGCAGCGGAACCAGGGATAGCTACACCTTC. This sequence encodes CASSGTRDSYTF.

By share of the sample, this clonotype is medium-sized. The chain combines TRBV12-3 or TRBV12-4 with TRBJ1-2; D unclear. The CDR3 contains 12 residues. V was pared by 6 bases and J by 7 bases, with 12 bases between. This chain's CDR3 is CASSLNVPGYTF. CDR3 sequence (DNA): TGTGCCAGCAGCCTGAATGTCCCTGGCTACACCTTC.

Relative to its sample, this clonotype is medium-sized. The V call is TRBV12-3 or TRBV12-4, the J call TRBJ1-2, with D unclear. CDR3 length equals 14 residues. V lost 3 bases, J lost 4 bases, and 12 bases lay in between. The CDR3 DNA reads TGTGCCAGCAGTTTGAAGGCTACTTCCTATGGCTACACCTTC. It encodes CASSLKATSYGYTF.

This clonotype is large by share. The chain joins TRBV12-3 or TRBV12-4 to TRBJ1-2; the match to TRBD1 covers 7 bases. There are 13 residues in the CDR3. V dropped 6 bases and J dropped 4; count of bases not matched to a gene: 5. The CDR3 DNA sequence: TGTGCCAGCAGCTTGACAGGGAGCTATGGCTACACCTTC. Its translation is CASSLTGSYGYTF.

This clonotype is medium-sized. The rearrangement joins TRBV12-3 or TRBV12-4 to TRBJ1-2; D ambiguous. V was cut by 5 bases and J by 7 bases, with 11 bases left in between. This CDR3 comprises 12 residues. The CDR3 protein is CASSDTTLGYTF. The CDR3 nucleotides read TGTGCCAGCAGTGATACGACACTTGGCTACACCTTC.